Below, one TCR beta chain is given with its context. The antigen is undetermined. The naive CD8 subset, CD45RO-negative cells positively selected for CCR7, excluded terminally differentiated effector memory CD45RA+ cells. Per the germline V gene, CDR1 is SGHNT and CDR2 is YYREEE (reference sequence). V gave up 4 bases and J gave up 3 bases, with 13 bases separating them. This CDR3 is built from 14 residues. Produced via immunoSEQ multiplex PCR; TCRdb's table is partial and in-frame only. This repertoire shows about 2.1 million clones, roughly 91% found once; its top ten account for more than 1.5%. This sample is part of a study of shared clonotypes between healthy human individuals. Study-level points and caveats: Blood was the sole source, and tissue repertoires probably differ.

Sequencing was done on a sample of naive CD8+ T cells from PBMCs. The gene calls are TRBV5-4 and TRBJ1-1; D is possibly TRBD1 (5 bases). The clonotype comes from a man between 18 and 29 years old in good health. Some clones in this sample may be carry-over from other donors' samples. Written as DNA, the CDR3 is TGTGCCAGCAGCGCCCGGGACGGGGACACTGAAGCTTTCTTT. This encodes CASSARDGDTEAFF.